The source of this TCR beta chain is a study of shared clonotypes between healthy human individuals. Study-wide results and limits: The small donor group covered limited genetic and exposure diversity.

On this clone: Its target is unknown.

Clones were read by immunoSEQ multiplex PCR, and TCRdb kept only the in-frame ones, dropping some. The sample yields about 770,000 clones, 72% seen once. This TCR came from a woman aged 25 to 45 in good health. The sequenced material came from memory CD4+ T cells sorted from blood. The subset was: CD45RA-negative fraction.

The CDR3, as DNA: TGCGCCAGCAGCCAACCTACTAGCGGGAGAAGGTTAGATACGCAGTATTTT. Its translation: CASSQPTSGRRLDTQYF. The V gene is TRBV4-1, the J gene TRBJ2-3; TRBD2 aligns across 11 bases. J gave up 5 bases and V 2 bases, and 9 bases lay outside the gene matches. The CDR3 is made up of 17 amino acids. Germline V lookup: CDR1 MGHRA, CDR2 YSYEKL.